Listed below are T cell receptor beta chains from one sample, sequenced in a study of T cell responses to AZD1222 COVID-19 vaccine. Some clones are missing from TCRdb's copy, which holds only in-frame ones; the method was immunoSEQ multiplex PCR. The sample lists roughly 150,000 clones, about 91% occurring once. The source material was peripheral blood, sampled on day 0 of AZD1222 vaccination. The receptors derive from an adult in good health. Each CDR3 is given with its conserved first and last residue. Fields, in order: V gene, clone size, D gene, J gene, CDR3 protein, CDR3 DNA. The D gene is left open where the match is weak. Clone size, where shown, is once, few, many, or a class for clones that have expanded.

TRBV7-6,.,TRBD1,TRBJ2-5,CASRPPETGVQETQYF,TGTGCCAGCAGACCGCCTGAGACAGGGGTCCAAGAGACCCAGTACTTC
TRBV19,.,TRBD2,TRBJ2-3,CASSIPSLAGLSTDTQYF,TGTGCCAGTAGTATTCCGAGTTTAGCGGGGCTAAGCACAGATACGCAGTATTTT
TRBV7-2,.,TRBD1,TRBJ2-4,CASSLEGDRNIQYF,TGTGCCAGCAGCTTAGAGGGGGACAGAAACATTCAGTACTTC
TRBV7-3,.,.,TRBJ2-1,CASSLLAGANEQFF,TGTGCCAGCAGCTTACTCGCGGGGGCCAATGAGCAGTTCTTC
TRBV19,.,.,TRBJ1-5,CASSILQGDSNQPQHF,TGTGCCAGTAGTATTTTGCAGGGCGATAGCAATCAGCCCCAGCATTTT
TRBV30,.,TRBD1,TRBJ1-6,CAWTRGTANSPLHF,TGTGCCTGGACCCGCGGGACAGCGAATTCACCCCTCCACTTT
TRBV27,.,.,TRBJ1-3,CASMGSGNTIYF,TGTGCCAGCATGGGGTCTGGAAACACCATATATTTT
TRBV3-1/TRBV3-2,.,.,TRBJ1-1,CASSLELTGFREAFF,TGTGCCAGCAGCCTCGAACTAACAGGGTTCCGTGAAGCTTTCTTT
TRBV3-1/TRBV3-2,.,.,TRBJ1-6,CASSQDEGRNSPLHF,TGTGCCAGCAGCCAAGATGAGGGGCGGAATTCACCCCTCCACTTT
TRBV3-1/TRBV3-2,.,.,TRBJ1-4,CASSLKIGGAREKLFF,TGTGCCAGCAGCCTAAAGATCGGGGGAGCGCGAGAAAAACTGTTTTTT
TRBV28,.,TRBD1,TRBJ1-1,CASTLTGAVRSEAFF,TGTGCCAGCACCTTGACAGGGGCGGTCCGTAGTGAAGCTTTCTTT
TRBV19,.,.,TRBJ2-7,CASSHTGSSYEQYF,TGTGCCAGTAGCCACACAGGGTCCTCCTACGAGCAGTACTTC
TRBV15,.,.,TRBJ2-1,CATSRDRLGTEQFF,TGTGCCACCAGCAGAGATCGATTAGGGACCGAGCAGTTCTTC
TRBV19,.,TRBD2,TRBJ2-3,CASSRGLAGLSDTQYF,TGTGCCAGTAGTAGAGGACTAGCGGGACTGTCAGATACGCAGTATTTT
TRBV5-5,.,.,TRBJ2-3,CASSLSGTYTDTQYF,TGTGCCAGCAGCTTGTCAGGCACATACACAGATACGCAGTATTTT
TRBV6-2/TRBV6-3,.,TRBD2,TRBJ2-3,CASSQRDTDTQYF,TGTGCCAGCAGTCAGCGGGACACAGATACGCAGTATTTT
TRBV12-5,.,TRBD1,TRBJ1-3,CASGLDPGQGPGNTIYF,TGTGCTAGTGGTTTGGACCCGGGACAGGGTCCTGGAAACACCATATATTTT
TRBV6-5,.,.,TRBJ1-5,CAGCVGAHLQPQHF,TGTGCCGGGTGCGTGGGGGCTCACCTTCAGCCCCAGCATTTT
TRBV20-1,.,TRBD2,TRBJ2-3,CSASNPYPTSGSTDTQYF,TGCAGTGCTAGTAATCCTTACCCCACTAGCGGTAGCACAGATACGCAGTATTTT
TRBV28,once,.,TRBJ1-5,CASSRGRNSNQPQHF,TGTGCCAGCAGTCGCGGACGCAATAGCAATCAGCCCCAGCATTTT
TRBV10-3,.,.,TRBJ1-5,CAISAADNQPQHF,TGTGCCATCAGTGCGGCAGATAATCAGCCCCAGCATTTT
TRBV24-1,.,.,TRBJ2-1,CATSEHEQFF,TGTGCCACCAGTGAGCATGAGCAGTTCTTC
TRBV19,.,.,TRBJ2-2,CASSIDRGTPGELFF,TGTGCCAGTAGTATAGACAGGGGCACCCCCGGGGAGCTGTTTTTT
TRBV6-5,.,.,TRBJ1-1,CASNPVNTEAFF,TGTGCCAGCAATCCAGTGAACACTGAAGCTTTCTTT
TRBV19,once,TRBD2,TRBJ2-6,CASGRGLGSGANVLTF,TGTGCCAGTGGGAGGGGTTTAGGTTCTGGGGCCAACGTCCTGACTTTC
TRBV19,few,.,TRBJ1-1,CASSAGTNTEAFF,TGTGCCAGTAGTGCCGGGACCAACACTGAAGCTTTCTTT
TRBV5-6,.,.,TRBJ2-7,CASSLLVPPYEQYF,TGTGCCAGCAGCTTGTTAGTGCCCCCCTACGAGCAGTACTTC
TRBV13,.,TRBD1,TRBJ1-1,CASSLTGLATQMVEGMYTEAFF,TGTGCCAGCAGTTTGACAGGGTTGGCCACACAGATGGTAGAGGGTATGTACACTGAAGCTTTCTTT
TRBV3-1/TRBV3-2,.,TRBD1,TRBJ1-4,CASSQRGQVVNEKLFF,TGTGCCAGCAGCCAAAGGGGACAGGTTGTGAATGAAAAACTGTTTTTT
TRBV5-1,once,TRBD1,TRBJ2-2,CASSWGTGITGELFF,TGCGCCAGCAGCTGGGGGACAGGGATAACCGGGGAGCTGTTTTTT
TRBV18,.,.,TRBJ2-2,CASSRSGTPVTGELFF,TGTGCCAGCTCACGGTCGGGGACCCCCGTCACCGGGGAGCTGTTTTTT
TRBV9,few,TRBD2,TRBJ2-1,CASSVGTSGSGSYNEQFF,TGTGCCAGCAGCGTCGGGACTAGCGGGAGTGGGTCCTACAATGAGCAGTTCTTC
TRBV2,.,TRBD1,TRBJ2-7,CASSIRTGPYEQYF,TGTGCCAGCAGTATCCGGACAGGGCCCTACGAGCAGTACTTC
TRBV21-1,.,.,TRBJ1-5,CASSKAVGRDQPQHF,TGTGCCAGCAGCAAAGCTGTGGGGAGAGATCAGCCCCAGCATTTT
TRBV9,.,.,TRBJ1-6,CASSVEDLSGRGNSPLHF,TGTGCCAGCAGCGTAGAAGATTTGAGTGGGCGGGGCAATTCACCCCTCCACTTT
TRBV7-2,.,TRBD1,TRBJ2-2,CASSARQGLGAGELFF,TGTGCCAGCAGCGCAAGACAGGGGTTGGGGGCCGGGGAGCTGTTTTTT
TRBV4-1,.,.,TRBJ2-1,CASSQGLGGSYNEQFF,TGCGCCAGCAGCCAAGGGTTGGGGGGTTCCTACAATGAGCAGTTCTTC
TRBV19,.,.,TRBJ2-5,CASSGLQGIVQETQYF,TGTGCCAGTAGTGGTCTGCAGGGGATAGTCCAAGAGACCCAGTACTTC
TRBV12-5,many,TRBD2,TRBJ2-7,CAPSGRSPPEQYF,TGTGCTCCGAGCGGGAGATCCCCCCCCGAGCAGTACTTC
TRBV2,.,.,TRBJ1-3,CASRRDRSGNTIYF,TGTGCCAGCAGACGTGACAGGTCAGGAAACACCATATATTTT
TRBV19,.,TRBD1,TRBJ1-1,CASSDRVTEAFF,TGTGCCAGTAGTGACAGGGTTACTGAAGCTTTCTTT
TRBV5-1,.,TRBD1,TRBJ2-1,CASSLSAGGEQFF,TGCGCCAGCAGCTTGTCGGCAGGGGGTGAGCAGTTCTTC
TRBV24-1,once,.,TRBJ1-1,CATSDSWNTEAFF,TGTGCCACCAGTGATTCGTGGAACACTGAAGCTTTCTTT
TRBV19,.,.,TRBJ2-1,CASSIKPQTNEQFF,TGTGCCAGTAGTATAAAGCCCCAGACAAATGAGCAGTTCTTC
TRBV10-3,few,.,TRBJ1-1,CAISLGPNTEAFF,TGTGCCATCAGTCTGGGCCCGAACACTGAAGCTTTCTTT
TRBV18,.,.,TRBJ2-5,CASSPQETQYF,TGTGCCAGCTCACCCCAAGAGACCCAGTACTTC
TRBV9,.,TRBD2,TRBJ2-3,CASSEGLVITDTQYF,TGTGCCAGCAGCGAGGGACTAGTGATAACAGATACGCAGTATTTT
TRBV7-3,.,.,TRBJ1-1,CASSFQSNTEAFF,TGTGCCAGCAGCTTTCAGTCGAACACTGAAGCTTTCTTT
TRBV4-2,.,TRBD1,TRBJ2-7,CASSLRTGGGYEQYF,TGTGCCAGCAGCTTAAGGACAGGGGGCGGGTACGAGCAGTACTTC
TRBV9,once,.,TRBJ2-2,CASSVEFTGELFF,TGTGCCAGCAGCGTAGAATTCACCGGGGAGCTGTTTTTT
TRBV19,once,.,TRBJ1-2,CASLRDTSNYGYTF,TGTGCCAGCCTGCGGGACACCTCTAACTATGGCTACACCTTC
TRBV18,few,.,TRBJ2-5,CASSPGTETQYF,TGTGCCAGCTCACCGGGGACAGAGACCCAGTACTTC
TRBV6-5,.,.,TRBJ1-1,CASSYPGSGAFF,TGTGCCAGCAGTTATCCGGGATCCGGGGCTTTCTTT
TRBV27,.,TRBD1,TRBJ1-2,CASSSTKPDRERAYGYTF,TGTGCCAGCAGTTCTACAAAACCGGACAGGGAGAGGGCCTATGGCTACACCTTC